Listed below are T cell receptor beta chains from one sample, sequenced in a study of blood T cell repertoires in COVID-19. The method was immunoSEQ multiplex PCR; TCRdb's version includes in-frame clones alone and lacks a portion of them. The repertoire holds about 74,000 clones, with 75% to 95% as singletons. Sequencing was carried out using peripheral blood. Receptors were obtained from a woman aged 55 to 70 with active COVID-19. Both conserved end residues are trimmed from each CDR3. Size is stated for part of the rows, as once, few or many counts, or as a class when the clone is expanded.

cdr3_aa j_call cdr3_length v_call clone_size
ASSLNGGGSGANVLT TRBJ2-6 15 TRBV5-5 NA
ASSLRGLAEAYIQY TRBJ2-4 14 TRBV19 NA
ASSLGAGRNTEAF TRBJ1-1 13 TRBV5-1 NA
AWTGQGNTGELF TRBJ2-2 12 TRBV30 NA
ATTVVGARGTDTQY TRBJ2-3 14 TRBV5-1 NA
ASSRSGTTGGGELF TRBJ2-2 14 TRBV25-1 NA
ASSLAGNSGNTIY TRBJ1-3 13 TRBV11-2 NA
ASSFGGADGYT TRBJ1-2 11 TRBV5-1 NA
SASNPRPGLAGAVHEQY TRBJ2-7 17 TRBV20-1 NA
ASARGAKNIQY TRBJ2-4 11 TRBV2 NA
TSSQVPSGRGDTQY TRBJ2-3 14 TRBV1 NA
ASSPSSGRGFEQY TRBJ2-7 13 TRBV19 NA
ASSQGMTGGMNQQY TRBJ2-7 14 TRBV4-1 NA
ASSFDPLNTYEQY TRBJ2-7 13 TRBV5-8 NA
ASSVGGPQETQY TRBJ2-5 12 TRBV25-1 NA
ASSPSGGLIHGAF TRBJ1-1 13 TRBV27 NA
ASSLAAGVGTGELF TRBJ2-2 14 TRBV5-5 NA
ASSESGGVTYEQY TRBJ2-7 13 TRBV2 NA
ASSFSTSGRRSYEQY TRBJ2-7 15 TRBV28 once
AWSVGRVGQPQH TRBJ1-5 12 TRBV30 NA
ASSHDIAGGLYEQY TRBJ2-7 14 TRBV4-1 NA
ASSFDRNTDTQY TRBJ2-3 12 TRBV7-9 NA
ASSTEGATTYNEQF TRBJ2-1 14 TRBV7-2 NA
ASSQKTGEGSPLH TRBJ1-6 13 TRBV5-4 NA
ASSLSRQPNYGYT TRBJ1-2 13 TRBV7-8 NA
ASSTDSERKQY TRBJ2-3 11 TRBV19 NA
ASSLSPGVDNSPLH TRBJ1-6 14 TRBV5-1 NA
ASSLVATGELF TRBJ2-2 11 TRBV5-6 NA
ASSQDKGQGADSGNTIY TRBJ1-3 17 TRBV4-1 NA
ASSEYTSGRPYNEQF TRBJ2-1 15 TRBV25-1 NA
ASSHRQGQY TRBJ2-7 9 TRBV12-3/TRBV12-4 NA
ASSLIAGGQETQY TRBJ2-5 13 TRBV5-6 NA
ASSLTWDSHNGNTIY TRBJ1-3 15 TRBV11-2 NA
ASALLGAQETQY TRBJ2-5 12 TRBV27 NA
ATSGGVGYSNQPQH TRBJ1-5 14 TRBV19 NA
ASSSRTSAGTGELF TRBJ2-2 14 TRBV5-1 NA
AWSKGQANYGYT TRBJ1-2 12 TRBV30 NA
ASSGSVSSYNEQF TRBJ2-1 13 TRBV2 NA
ASSSGGEKNIQY TRBJ2-4 12 TRBV5-1 NA
ASSRGTAVTDTQY TRBJ2-3 13 TRBV3-1/TRBV3-2 NA
ASSSPGRYEQY TRBJ2-7 11 TRBV7-9 NA
ASSRGRDNGPEAF TRBJ1-1 13 TRBV19 NA
ATGAHYEQY TRBJ2-7 9 TRBV11-2 many
ASKRDRGAYEQY TRBJ2-7 12 TRBV25-1 NA
ASSDWGHKRRETQY TRBJ2-5 14 TRBV6-4 NA
ASKRGTSSGNTIY TRBJ1-3 13 TRBV28 NA
ASSLGGFGANVLT TRBJ2-6 13 TRBV11-2 NA
ASSPPGQVDREQF TRBJ2-1 13 TRBV5-1 NA
ASSSTGLAGSAGEQY TRBJ2-7 15 TRBV7-9 NA
AWSVRAGELF TRBJ2-2 10 TRBV30 NA
ASSIPTRSGEQY TRBJ2-7 12 TRBV28 NA
ASSPLGAKREGAF TRBJ2-1 13 TRBV7-2 NA
ASSSTSGRRYNEQF TRBJ2-1 14 TRBV7-8 NA
ASSPGQNTEAF TRBJ1-1 11 TRBV5-6 NA
ASSFITEAF TRBJ1-1 9 TRBV6-2/TRBV6-3 NA
ASSTPGNQPQH TRBJ1-5 11 TRBV6-6 NA
ASSQARRGARWNTEAF TRBJ1-1 16 TRBV14 NA
SVGRQANTEAF TRBJ1-1 11 TRBV29-1 few
AWSPGDIQY TRBJ2-4 9 TRBV30 once